This entry is about one TCR beta chain. This sample was included in a study of CD8 T cells in Susac syndrome. Random hexamers served to reverse transcribe about 0.45 to 1 ug RNA. TCRdb analysed the immunoSEQ multiplex PCR reads with MiXCR anew, one entry per CDR3 protein. The sample yields about 180,000 distinct CDR3 sequences, roughly 96% seen once. TCR beta from blood CD8+ and CD4+ T cells was sequenced. Sequencing input: CD8+ T cells from PBMCs. This receptor was obtained from a human donor with multiple sclerosis.

CDR3 in DNA: TGCAGCGTGGGTTGGGAGACAGTGGCAGAAAAACTGTTTTTT. It encodes CSVGWETVAEKLFF. This chain links TRBV29-1 with TRBJ1-4, with D possibly matching TRBD1 (5 bases). CDR1 is SQVTM and CDR2 is ANQGSEA in the germline V gene. Deletions cut 6 bases from V and 8 bases from J, with 19 bases between. CDR3 length equals 14 residues.